This TCR beta chain originates from a study of T cells expressing NK-cell markers. About the research overall: Seven sequenced donors out of eight were HCMV-seropositive, one seronegative. General observations from the study: Certain NKG2C+ T cell clones were expanded, and their HCMV specificity remained unclear.

For this clonotype: Antigen: not known.

Using the 5' RACE reads, TCRdb records one entry per CDR3 protein without DNA. In total, the table holds about 140,000 distinct CDR3 sequences. Germline lookup yields CDR1 MDHEN and CDR2 SYDVKM. The CDR3 runs 15 residues. The sample taken for sequencing was blood T cells: a sorted CD56 or NKG2C T cell subset, CD4+ or CD8+ T cells, or bulk PBMC T cells (not recorded which). The receptor's source is a man aged 18 to 30 in good health. V and J are TRBV28 and TRBJ1-4; TCRdb proposes TRBD1, but this gene call is untestable without DNA. CDR3 amino acids: CASTNLQGGGEKLFF.